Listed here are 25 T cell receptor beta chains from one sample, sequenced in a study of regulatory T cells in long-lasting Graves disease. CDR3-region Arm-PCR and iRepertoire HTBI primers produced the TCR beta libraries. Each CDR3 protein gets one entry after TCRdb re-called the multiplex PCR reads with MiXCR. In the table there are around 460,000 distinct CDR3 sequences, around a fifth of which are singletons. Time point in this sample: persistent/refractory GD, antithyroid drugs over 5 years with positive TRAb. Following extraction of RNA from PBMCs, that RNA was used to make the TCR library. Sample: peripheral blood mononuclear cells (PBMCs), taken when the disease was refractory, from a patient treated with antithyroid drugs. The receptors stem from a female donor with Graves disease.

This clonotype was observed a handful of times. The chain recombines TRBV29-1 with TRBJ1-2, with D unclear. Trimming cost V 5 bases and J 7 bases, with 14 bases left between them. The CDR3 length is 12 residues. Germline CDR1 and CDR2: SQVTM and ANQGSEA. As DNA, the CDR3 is TGCAGCGTTCTGGCCTCCCCCTCTGGCTACACCTTC. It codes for CSVLASPSGYTF.

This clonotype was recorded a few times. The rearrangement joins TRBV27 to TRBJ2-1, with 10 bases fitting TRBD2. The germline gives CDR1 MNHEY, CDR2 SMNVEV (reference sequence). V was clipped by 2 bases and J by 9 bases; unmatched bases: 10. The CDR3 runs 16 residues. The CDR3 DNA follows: TGTGCCAGCAGTTTAGGGCTAGCGGGAGTTTGGGGTGAGCAGTTCTTC. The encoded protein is CASSLGLAGVWGEQFF.

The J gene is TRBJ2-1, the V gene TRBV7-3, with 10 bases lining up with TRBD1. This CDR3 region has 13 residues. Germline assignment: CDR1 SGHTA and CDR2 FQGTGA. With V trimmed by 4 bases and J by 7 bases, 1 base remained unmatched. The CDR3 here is CASSSGQGNEQFF. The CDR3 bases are TGTGCCAGCAGCTCGGGACAGGGGAATGAGCAGTTCTTC.

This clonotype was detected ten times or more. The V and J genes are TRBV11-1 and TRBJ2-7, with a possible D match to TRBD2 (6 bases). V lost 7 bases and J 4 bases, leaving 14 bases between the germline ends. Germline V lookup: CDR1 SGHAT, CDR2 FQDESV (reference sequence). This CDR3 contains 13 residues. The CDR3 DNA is TGTGCCAGCAACTCCGGCGGGGTATACGAGCAGTACTTC. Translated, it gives CASNSGGVYEQYF.

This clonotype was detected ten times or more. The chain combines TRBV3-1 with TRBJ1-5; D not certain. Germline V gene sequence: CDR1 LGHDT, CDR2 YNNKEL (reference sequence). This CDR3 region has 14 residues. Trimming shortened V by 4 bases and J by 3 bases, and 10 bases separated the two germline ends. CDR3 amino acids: CASSPPNINQPQHF. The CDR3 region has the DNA TGTGCCAGCAGCCCCCCAAACATCAATCAGCCCCAGCATTTT.

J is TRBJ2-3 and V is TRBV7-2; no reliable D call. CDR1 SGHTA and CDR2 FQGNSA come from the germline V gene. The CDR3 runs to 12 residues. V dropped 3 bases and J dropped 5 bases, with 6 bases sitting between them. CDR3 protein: CASSFSRDTQYF. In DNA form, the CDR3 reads TGTGCCAGCAGCTTTTCCCGAGATACGCAGTATTTT. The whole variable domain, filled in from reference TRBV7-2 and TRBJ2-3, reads GAGVSQSPSNKVTEKGKDVELRCDPISGHTALYWYRQSLGQGLEFLIYFQGNSAPDKSGLPSDRFSAERTGGSVSTLTIQRTQQEDSAVYLCASSFSRDTQYFGPGTRLTVL.

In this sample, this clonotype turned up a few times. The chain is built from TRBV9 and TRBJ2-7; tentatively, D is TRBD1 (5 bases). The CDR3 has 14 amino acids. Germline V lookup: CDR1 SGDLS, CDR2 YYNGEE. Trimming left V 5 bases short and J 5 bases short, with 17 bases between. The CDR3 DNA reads TGTGCCAGCAGTAGACAGTCCGTCCAGGACGAGCAGTACTTC. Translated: CASSRQSVQDEQYF.

CDR3 sequence: CASSLPPRRGVSYNEQFF. The CDR3, as DNA: TGTGCCAGCAGCTTACCCCCTCGGCGGGGGGTCTCCTACAATGAGCAGTTCTTC. The genes are TRBV7-9 and TRBJ2-1, with 8 nucleotides matching TRBD2. The V gene end was trimmed by 2 bases and the J gene end by 0 bases; junction bases not matched to a gene: 9. The CDR3 length is 18 residues. Per the germline V gene, CDR1 is SEHNR and CDR2 is FQNEAQ (reference sequence).

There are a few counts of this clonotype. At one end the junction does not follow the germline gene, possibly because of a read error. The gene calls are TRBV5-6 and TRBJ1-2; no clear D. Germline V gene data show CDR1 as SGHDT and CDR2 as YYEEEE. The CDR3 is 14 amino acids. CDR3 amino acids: CASRRRHRELRLIF. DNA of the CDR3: TGTGCCAGCAGAAGACGGCACCGAGAATTGCGCCTGATCTTC.

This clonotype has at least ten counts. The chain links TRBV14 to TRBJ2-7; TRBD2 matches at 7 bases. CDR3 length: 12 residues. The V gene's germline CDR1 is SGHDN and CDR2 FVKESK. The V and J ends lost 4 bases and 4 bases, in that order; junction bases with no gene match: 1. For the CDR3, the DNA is TGTGCCAGCAGCCGGACTAGATACGAGCAGTACTTC. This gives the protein CASSRTRYEQYF.

The DNA of the CDR3 is TGTGCCAGCAGTTTTAGACTAGCGGGCGGACCTAAAAACATTCAGTACTTC. Amino acids: CASSFRLAGGPKNIQYF. V usage is TRBV12-3 or TRBV12-4 and J usage is TRBJ2-4, with TRBD2 identical over 10 bases. Trimming took 3 bases from V and 4 from J; bases not matched to a gene: 9. CDR3 size: 17 residues.

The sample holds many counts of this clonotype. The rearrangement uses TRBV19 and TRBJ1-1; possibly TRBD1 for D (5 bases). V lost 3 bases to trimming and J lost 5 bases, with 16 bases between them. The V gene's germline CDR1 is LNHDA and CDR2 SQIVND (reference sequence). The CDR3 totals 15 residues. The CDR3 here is CASSMLQGPKTEAFF. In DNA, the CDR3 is TGTGCCAGTAGTATGCTCCAGGGACCTAAGACTGAAGCTTTCTTT.

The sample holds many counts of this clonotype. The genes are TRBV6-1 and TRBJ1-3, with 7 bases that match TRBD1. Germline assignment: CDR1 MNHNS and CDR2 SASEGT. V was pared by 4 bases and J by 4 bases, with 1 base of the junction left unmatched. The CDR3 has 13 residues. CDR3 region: CASSGQGGNTIYF. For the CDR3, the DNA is TGTGCCAGCAGTGGACAGGGCGGAAACACCATATATTTT.

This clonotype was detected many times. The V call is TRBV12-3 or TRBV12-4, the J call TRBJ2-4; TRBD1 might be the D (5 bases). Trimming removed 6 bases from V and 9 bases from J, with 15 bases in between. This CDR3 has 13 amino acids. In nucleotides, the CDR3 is TGTGCCAGCAGCCAAAGGCAGGGCGGCATTCAGTACTTC. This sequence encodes CASSQRQGGIQYF.

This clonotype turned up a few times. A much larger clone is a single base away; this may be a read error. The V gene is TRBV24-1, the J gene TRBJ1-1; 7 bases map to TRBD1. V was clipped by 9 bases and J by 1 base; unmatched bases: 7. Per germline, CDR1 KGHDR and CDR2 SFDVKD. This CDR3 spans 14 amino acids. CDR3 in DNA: TGTGCCACCGACACCGGGACAGAGAACACTGAAGCTTTCTTT. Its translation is CATDTGTENTEAFF.

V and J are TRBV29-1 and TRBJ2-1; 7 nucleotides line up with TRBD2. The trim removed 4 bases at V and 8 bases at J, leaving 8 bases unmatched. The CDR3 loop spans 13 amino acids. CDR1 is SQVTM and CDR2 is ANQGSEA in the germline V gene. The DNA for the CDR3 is TGCAGCGTTGGGGGAGGGGCTAATCATGAGCAGTTCTTC. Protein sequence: CSVGGGANHEQFF.

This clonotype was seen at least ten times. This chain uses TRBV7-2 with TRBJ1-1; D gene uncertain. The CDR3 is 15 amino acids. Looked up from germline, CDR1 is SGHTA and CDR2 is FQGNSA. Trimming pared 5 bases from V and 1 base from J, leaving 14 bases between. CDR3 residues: CASSRRTVTNTEAFF. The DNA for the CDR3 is TGTGCCAGCAGCCGAAGAACCGTGACGAACACTGAAGCTTTCTTT.

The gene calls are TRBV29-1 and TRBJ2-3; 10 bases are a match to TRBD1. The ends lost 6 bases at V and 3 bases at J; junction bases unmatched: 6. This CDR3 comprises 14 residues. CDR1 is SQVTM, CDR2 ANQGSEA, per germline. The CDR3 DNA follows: TGCAGCGTCGCCCCGGGACAGGGGACAGATACGCAGTATTTT. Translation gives CSVAPGQGTDTQYF.

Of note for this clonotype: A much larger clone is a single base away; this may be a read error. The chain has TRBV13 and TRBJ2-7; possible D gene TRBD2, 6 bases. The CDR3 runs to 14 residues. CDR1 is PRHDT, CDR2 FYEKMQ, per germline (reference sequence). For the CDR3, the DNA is TGTGCCAGCAGGGAGGGCGGTGGGGCCTACGAGCAGCACTTC. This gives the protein CASREGGGAYEQHF.

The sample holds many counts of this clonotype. Here the CDR3 reads CASRDNTEAFF. CDR3 nucleotides: TGTGCCAGCAGGGATAACACTGAAGCTTTCTTT. The rearrangement joins TRBV28 to TRBJ1-1; D call uncertain. CDR3 length: 11 residues. Germline V gene lookup returns CDR1 MDHEN and CDR2 SYDVKM. V dropped 6 bases and J dropped 2 bases, with 4 bases sitting between them.

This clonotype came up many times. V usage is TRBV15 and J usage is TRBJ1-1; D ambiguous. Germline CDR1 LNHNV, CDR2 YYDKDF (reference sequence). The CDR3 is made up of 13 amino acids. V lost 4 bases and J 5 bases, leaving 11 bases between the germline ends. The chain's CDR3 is CATSTWGRTEAFF. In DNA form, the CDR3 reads TGTGCCACCAGCACCTGGGGTAGGACTGAAGCTTTCTTT.

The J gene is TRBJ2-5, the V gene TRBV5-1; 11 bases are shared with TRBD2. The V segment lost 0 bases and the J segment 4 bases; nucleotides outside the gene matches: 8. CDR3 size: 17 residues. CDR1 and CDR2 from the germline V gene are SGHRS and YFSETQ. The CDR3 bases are TGCGCCAGCAGCTTGGGGACTAGCGGGCCGCCATCAGAGACCCAGTACTTC. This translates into CASSLGTSGPPSETQYF. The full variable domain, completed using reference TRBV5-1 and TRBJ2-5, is KAGVTQTPRYLIKTRGQQVTLSCSPISGHRSVSWYQQTPGQGLQFLFEYFSETQRNKGNFPGRFSGRQFSNSRSEMNVSTLELGDSALYLCASSLGTSGPPSETQYFGPGTRLLVL.

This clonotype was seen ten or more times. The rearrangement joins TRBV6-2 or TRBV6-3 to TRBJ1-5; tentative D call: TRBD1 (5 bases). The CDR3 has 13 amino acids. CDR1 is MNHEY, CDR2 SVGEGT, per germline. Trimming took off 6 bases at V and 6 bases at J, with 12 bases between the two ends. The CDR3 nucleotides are TGTGCCAGCAGGATGGGGGGAGGTCAGCCCCAGCATTTT. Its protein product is CASRMGGGQPQHF.

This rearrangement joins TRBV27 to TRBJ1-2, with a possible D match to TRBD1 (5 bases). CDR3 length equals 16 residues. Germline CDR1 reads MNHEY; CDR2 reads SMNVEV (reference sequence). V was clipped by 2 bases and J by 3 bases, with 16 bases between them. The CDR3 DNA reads TGTGCCAGCAGTTTAGTTTGGTCAGGGCTTGACTATGGCTACACCTTC. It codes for CASSLVWSGLDYGYTF.

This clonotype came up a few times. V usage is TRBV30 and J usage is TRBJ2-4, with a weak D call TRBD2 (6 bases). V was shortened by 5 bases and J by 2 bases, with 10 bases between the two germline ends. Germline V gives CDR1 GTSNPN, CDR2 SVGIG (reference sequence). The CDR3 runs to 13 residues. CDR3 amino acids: CAWAGGTKNIQYF. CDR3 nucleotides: TGTGCCTGGGCTGGGGGGACCAAAAACATTCAGTACTTC.